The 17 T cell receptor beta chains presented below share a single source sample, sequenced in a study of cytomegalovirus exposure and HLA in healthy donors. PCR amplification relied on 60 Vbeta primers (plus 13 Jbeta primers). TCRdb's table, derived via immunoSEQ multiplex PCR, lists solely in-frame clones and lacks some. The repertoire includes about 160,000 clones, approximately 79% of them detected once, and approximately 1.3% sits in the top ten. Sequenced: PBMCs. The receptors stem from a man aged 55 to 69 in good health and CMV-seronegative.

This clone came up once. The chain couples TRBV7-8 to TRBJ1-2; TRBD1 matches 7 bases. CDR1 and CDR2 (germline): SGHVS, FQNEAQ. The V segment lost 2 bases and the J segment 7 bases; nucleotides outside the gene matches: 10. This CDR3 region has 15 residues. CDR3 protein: CASSLRRTGESGYTF. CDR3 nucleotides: TGTGCCAGCAGCTTACGGAGAACAGGGGAATCTGGCTACACCTTC.

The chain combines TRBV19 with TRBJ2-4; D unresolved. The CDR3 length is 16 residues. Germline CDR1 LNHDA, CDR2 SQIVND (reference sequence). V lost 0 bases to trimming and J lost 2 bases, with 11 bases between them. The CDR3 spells CASSIEEVKTKNIQYF. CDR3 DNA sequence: TGTGCCAGTAGTATAGAAGAGGTAAAGACCAAAAACATTCAGTACTTC. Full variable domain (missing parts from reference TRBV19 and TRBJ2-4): DGGITQSPKYLFRKEGQNVTLSCEQNLNHDAMYWYRQDPGQGLRLIYYSQIVNDFQKGDIAEGYSVSREKKESFPLTVTSAQKNPTAFYLCASSIEEVKTKNIQYFGAGTRLSVL.

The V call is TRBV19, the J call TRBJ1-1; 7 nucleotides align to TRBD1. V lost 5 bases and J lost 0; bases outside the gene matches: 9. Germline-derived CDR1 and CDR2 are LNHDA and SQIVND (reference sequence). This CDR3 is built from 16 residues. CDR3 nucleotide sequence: TGTGCCAGTAGTTCCTCGGGACAGACATTGAACACTGAAGCTTTCTTT. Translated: CASSSSGQTLNTEAFF.

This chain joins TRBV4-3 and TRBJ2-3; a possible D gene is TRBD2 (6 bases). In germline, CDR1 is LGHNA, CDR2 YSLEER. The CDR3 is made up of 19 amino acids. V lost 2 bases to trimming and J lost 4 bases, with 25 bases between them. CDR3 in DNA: TGCGCCAGCAGCCAACGTACTATTTTGACTAGATCCGGCGCAGATACGCAGTATTTT. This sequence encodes CASSQRTILTRSGADTQYF.

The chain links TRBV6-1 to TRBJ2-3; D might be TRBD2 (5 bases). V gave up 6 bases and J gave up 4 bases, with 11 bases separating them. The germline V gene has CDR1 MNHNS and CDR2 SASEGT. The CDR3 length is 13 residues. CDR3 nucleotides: TGTGCCAGCAGCACTAGTTCCGCAGATACGCAGTATTTT. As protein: CASSTSSADTQYF.

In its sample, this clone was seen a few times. The DNA of the CDR3 is TGTGCCAGCAGCCTCGACCGCGGTAGGGCTTTCTTT. It encodes CASSLDRGRAFF. V gene TRBV7-3 combines with J gene TRBJ1-1; no reliable D call. This CDR3 contains 12 residues. Trimming took off 5 bases at V and 11 bases at J, with 15 bases between the two ends. Germline loops: CDR1 SGHTA, CDR2 FQGTGA.

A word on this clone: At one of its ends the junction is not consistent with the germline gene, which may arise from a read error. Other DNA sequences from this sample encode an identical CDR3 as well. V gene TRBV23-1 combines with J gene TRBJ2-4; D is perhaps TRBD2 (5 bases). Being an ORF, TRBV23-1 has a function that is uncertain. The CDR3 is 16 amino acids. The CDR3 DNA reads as TGCGCCAGCAGTCACCCCGGACTGATAGCCAAAAATATTCAGTACTTC. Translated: CASSHPGLIAKNIQYF.

The CDR3 reads CASSSGTGSGYDTQYF. CDR3 in DNA: TGTGCCAGCAGTTCCGGGACAGGGTCCGGGTATGATACGCAGTATTTT. V usage is TRBV27 and J usage is TRBJ2-3, with TRBD1 identical over 9 bases. Germline values: CDR1 MNHEY, CDR2 SMNVEV (reference sequence). CDR3 length equals 16 residues. Trimming removed 4 bases from V and 6 bases from J; junction bases left unmatched: 11.

In DNA, the CDR3 is TGTGCCAGCAGTTTGGTACGGAGGAACACTGAAGCTTTCTTT. Translating it yields CASSLVRRNTEAFF. J is TRBJ1-1 and V is TRBV28, with D unclear. Germline V gene data show CDR1 as MDHEN and CDR2 as SYDVKM. This CDR3 has 14 residues. Trimming left V 3 bases short and J 1 base short, with 9 bases between.

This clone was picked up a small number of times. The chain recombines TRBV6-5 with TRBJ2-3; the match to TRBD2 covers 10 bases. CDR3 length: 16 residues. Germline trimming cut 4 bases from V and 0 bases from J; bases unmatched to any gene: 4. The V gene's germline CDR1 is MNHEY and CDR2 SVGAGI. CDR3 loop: CASSSQTSGSTDTQYF. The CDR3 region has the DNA TGTGCCAGCAGTTCGCAGACTAGCGGGAGCACAGATACGCAGTATTTT.

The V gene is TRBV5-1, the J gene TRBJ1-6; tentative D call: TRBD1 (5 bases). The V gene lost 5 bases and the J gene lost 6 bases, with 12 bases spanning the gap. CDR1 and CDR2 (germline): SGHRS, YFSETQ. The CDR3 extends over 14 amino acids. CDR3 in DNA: TGCGCCAGCAGTCCTAGCGGGGGTAATTCACCCCTCCACTTT. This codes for CASSPSGGNSPLHF.

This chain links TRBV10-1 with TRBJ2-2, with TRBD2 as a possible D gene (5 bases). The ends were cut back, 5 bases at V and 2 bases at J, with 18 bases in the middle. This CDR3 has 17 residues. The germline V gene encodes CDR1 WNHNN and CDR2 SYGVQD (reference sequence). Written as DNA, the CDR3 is TGCGCCAGCAGTACGAATATAGCGACCGCCAACACCGGGGAGCTGTTTTTT. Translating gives CASSTNIATANTGELFF.

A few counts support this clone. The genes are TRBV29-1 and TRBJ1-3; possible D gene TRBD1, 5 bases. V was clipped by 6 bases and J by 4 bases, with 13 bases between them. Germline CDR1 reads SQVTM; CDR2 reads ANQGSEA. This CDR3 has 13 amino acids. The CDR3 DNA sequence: TGCAGCGTCGGGGGGGGTGTAGGAAACACCATATATTTT. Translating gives CSVGGGVGNTIYF.

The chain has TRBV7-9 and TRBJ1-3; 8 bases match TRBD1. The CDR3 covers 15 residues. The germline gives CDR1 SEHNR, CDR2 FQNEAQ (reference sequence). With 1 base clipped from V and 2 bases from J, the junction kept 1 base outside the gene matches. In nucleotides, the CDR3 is TGTGCCAGCAGCTTAGGACAGGGGACTGGAAACACCATATATTTT. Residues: CASSLGQGTGNTIYF.

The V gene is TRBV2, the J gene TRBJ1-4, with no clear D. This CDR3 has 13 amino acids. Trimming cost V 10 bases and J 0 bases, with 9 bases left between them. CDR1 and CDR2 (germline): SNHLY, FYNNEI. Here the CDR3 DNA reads TGTGCCATTAGAAAAGCAACTAATGAAAAACTGTTTTTT. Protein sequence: CAIRKATNEKLFF.

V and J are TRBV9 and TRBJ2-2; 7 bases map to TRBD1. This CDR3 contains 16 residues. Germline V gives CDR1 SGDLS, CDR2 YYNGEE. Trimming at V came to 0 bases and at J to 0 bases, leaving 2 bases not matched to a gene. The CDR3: CASSVGGGANTGELFF. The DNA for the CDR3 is TGTGCCAGCAGCGTAGGAGGGGGCGCGAACACCGGGGAGCTGTTTTTT.

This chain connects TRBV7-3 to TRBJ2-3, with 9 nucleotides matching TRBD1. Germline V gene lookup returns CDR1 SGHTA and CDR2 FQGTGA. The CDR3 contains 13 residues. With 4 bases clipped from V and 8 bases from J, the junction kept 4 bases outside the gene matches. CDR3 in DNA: TGTGCCAGCAGCTCCGACAGGGGGGGTACGCAGTATTTT. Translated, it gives CASSSDRGGTQYF.